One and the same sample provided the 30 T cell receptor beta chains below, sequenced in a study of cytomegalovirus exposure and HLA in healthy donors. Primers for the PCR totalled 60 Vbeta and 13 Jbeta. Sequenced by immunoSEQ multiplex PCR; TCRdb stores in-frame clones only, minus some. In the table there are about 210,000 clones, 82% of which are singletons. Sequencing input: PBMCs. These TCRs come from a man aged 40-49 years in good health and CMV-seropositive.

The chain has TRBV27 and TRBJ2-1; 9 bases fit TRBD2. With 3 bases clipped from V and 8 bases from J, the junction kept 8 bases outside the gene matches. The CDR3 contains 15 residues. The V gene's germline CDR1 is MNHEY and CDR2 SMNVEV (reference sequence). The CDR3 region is CASSLAGGGFDEQFF. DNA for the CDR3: TGTGCCAGCAGTTTGGCGGGAGGGGGGTTTGATGAGCAGTTCTTC.

The CDR3 loop is CASSLVALAGGVTGELFF. The CDR3 coding sequence is TGTGCCAGCAGCTTGGTAGCGCTAGCGGGAGGAGTCACCGGGGAGCTGTTTTTT. The rearrangement uses TRBV5-8 and TRBJ2-2, with 11 positions matching TRBD2. Germline V CDR1 and CDR2: SGHTS, YDEGEE. V lost 0 bases to trimming and J lost 4 bases; unmatched junction nucleotides: 8. CDR3 length: 18 residues.

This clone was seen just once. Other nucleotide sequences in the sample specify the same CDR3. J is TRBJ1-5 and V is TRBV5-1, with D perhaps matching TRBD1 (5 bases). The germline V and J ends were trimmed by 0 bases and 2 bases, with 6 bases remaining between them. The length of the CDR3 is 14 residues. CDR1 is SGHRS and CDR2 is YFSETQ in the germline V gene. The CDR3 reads CASSLEGGNQPQHF. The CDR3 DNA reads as TGCGCCAGCAGCTTGGAAGGGGGCAATCAGCCCCAGCATTTT.

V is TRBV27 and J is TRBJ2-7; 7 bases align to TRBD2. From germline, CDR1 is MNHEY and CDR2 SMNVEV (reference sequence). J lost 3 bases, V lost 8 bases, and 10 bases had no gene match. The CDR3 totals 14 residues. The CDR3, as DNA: TGTGCCAGCTCCTCGGGACTACGTTACTACGAGCAGTACTTC. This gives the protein CASSSGLRYYEQYF.

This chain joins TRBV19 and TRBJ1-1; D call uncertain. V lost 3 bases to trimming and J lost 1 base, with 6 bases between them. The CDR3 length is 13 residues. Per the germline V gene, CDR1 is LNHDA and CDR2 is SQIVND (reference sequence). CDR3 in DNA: TGTGCCAGTAGTATGGGCTGGAACACTGAAGCTTTCTTT. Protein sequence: CASSMGWNTEAFF. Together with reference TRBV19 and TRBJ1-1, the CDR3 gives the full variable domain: DGGITQSPKYLFRKEGQNVTLSCEQNLNHDAMYWYRQDPGQGLRLIYYSQIVNDFQKGDIAEGYSVSREKKESFPLTVTSAQKNPTAFYLCASSMGWNTEAFFGQGTRLTVV.

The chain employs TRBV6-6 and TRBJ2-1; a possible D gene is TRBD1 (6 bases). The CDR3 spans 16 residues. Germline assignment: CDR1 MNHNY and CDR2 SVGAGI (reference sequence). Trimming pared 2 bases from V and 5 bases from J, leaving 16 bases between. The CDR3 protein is CASSYSQGQKNNEQFF. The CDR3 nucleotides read TGTGCCAGCAGTTACAGTCAAGGACAGAAGAACAATGAGCAGTTCTTC.

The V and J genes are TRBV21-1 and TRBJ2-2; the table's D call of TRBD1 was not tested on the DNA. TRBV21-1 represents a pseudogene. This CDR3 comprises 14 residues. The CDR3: CASGGTGEPGELFF. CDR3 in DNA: TGTGCCAGCGGGGGGACAGGGGAACCCGGGGAGCTGTTTTTT.

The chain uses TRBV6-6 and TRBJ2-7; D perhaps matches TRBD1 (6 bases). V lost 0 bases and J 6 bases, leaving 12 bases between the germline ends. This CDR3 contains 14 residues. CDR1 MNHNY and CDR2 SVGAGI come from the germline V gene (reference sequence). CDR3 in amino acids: CASSYSITGFEQYF. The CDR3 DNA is TGTGCCAGCAGTTACTCGATCACAGGGTTCGAGCAGTACTTC.

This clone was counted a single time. This CDR3 is CASSLGPAREGDEQFF. In DNA, the CDR3 is TGTGCCAGCAGCTTGGGGCCGGCCCGGGAGGGGGATGAGCAGTTCTTC. V usage is TRBV5-6 and J usage is TRBJ2-1; 8 bases fit TRBD2. Looked up from germline, CDR1 is SGHDT and CDR2 is YYEEEE. The CDR3 covers 16 residues. Germline trimming cut 0 bases from V and 8 bases from J; bases unmatched to any gene: 10.

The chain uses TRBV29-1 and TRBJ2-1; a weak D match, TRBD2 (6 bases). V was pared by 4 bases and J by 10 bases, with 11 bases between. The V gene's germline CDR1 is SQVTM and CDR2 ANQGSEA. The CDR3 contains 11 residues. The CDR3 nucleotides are TGCAGCGTTGTGGGTAGCGGAGAGCAGTTCTTC. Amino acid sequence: CSVVGSGEQFF.

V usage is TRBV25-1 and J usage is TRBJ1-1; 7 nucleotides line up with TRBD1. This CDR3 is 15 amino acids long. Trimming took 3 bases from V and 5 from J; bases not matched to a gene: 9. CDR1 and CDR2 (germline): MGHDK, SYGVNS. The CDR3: CASSEPDRAGTEAFF. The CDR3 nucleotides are TGTGCCAGCAGTGAGCCCGACAGGGCCGGGACTGAAGCTTTCTTT.

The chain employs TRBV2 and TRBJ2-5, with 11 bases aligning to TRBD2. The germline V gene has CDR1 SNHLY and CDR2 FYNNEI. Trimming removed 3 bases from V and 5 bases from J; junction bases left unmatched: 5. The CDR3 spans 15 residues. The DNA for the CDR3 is TGTGCCAGCAGTGAGACGTCTAGCGGGAGGGAGACCCAGTACTTC. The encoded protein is CASSETSSGRETQYF.

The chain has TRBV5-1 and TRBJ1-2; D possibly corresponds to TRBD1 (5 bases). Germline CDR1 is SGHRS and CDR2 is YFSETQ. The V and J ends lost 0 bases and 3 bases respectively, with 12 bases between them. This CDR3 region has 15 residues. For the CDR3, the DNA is TGCGCCAGCAGCTTGGGTTCAGGGATTGACTATGGCTACACCTTC. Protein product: CASSLGSGIDYGYTF.

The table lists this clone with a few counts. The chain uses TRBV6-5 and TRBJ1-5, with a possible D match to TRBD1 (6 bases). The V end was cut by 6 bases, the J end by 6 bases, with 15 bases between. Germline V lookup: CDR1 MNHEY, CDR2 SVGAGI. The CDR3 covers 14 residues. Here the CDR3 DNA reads TGTGCCAGCAGCTCAGACAGGTTTCGTCAGCCCCAGCATTTT. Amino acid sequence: CASSSDRFRQPQHF.

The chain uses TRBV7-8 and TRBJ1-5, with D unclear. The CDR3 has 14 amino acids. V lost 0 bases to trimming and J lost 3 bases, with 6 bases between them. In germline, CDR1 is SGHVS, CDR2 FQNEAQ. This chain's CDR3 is CASSLARLNQPQHF. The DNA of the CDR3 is TGTGCCAGCAGCTTAGCCAGGCTCAATCAGCCCCAGCATTTT.

The CDR3 sequence is CASSPLSGNEGDTQYF. In DNA, the CDR3 is TGTGCCAGCAGTCCGCTTAGCGGGAACGAAGGGGATACGCAGTATTTT. The gene calls are TRBV28 and TRBJ2-3, with 8 positions matching TRBD2. Germline values: CDR1 MDHEN, CDR2 SYDVKM. CDR3 length: 16 residues. Trimming cost V 5 bases and J 6 bases; bases outside gene matches: 13.

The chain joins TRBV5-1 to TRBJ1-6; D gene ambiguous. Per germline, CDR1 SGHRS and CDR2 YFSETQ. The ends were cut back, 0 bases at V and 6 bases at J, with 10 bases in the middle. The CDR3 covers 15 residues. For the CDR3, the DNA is TGCGCCAGCAGCTTGGACACCCCGGGTAATTCACCCCTCCACTTT. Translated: CASSLDTPGNSPLHF.

In nucleotides, the CDR3 is TGTGCCAGCAGCTTGGGACAGGGTACTAAGGATCTTTACAATGAGCAGTTCTTC. Residues: CASSLGQGTKDLYNEQFF. The chain combines TRBV7-9 with TRBJ2-1; 9 nucleotides line up with TRBD1. The germline gives CDR1 SEHNR, CDR2 FQNEAQ (reference sequence). This CDR3 is 18 amino acids long. V dropped 3 bases and J dropped 4; count of bases not matched to a gene: 13.

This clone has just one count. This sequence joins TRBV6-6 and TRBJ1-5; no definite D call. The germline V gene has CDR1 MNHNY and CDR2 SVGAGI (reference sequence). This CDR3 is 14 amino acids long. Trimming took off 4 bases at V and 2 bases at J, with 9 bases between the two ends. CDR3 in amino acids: CASSSAGGNQPQHF. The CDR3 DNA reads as TGTGCCAGCAGTTCCGCCGGGGGCAATCAGCCCCAGCATTTT.

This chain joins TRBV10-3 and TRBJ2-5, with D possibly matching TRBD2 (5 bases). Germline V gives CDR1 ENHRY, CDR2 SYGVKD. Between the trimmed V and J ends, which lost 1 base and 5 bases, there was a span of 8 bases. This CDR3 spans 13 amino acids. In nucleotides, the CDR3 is TGTGCCATCAGTGAGTTCGGGAAGGAGACCCAGTACTTC. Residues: CAISEFGKETQYF.

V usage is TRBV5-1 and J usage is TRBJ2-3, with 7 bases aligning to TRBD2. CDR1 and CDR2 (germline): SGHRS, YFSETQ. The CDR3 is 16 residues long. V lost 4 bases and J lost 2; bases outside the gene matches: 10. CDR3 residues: CASSPNLAVNTDTQYF. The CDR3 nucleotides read TGCGCCAGCAGCCCGAATCTAGCGGTCAACACAGATACGCAGTATTTT.

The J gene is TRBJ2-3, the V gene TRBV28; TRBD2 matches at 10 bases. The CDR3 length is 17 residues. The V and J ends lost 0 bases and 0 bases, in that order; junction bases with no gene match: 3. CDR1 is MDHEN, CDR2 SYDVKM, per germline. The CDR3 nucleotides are TGTGCCAGCAGTTTATGGTCACTAGCGGGAAGCACAGATACGCAGTATTTT. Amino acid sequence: CASSLWSLAGSTDTQYF.

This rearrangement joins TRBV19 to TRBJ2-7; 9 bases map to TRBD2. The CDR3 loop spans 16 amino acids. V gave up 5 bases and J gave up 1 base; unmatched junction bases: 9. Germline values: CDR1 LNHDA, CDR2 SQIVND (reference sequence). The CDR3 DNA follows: TGTGCCAGTAGTCGCGCCGGGACTAGCTTGTCCTACGAGCAGTACTTC. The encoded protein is CASSRAGTSLSYEQYF.

The CDR3 coding sequence is TGTGCCAGCAGCTCCAGAGGGCGATCAGTCGCAGATACGCAGTATTTT. Protein sequence: CASSSRGRSVADTQYF. The chain couples TRBV7-3 to TRBJ2-3; TRBD2 is a possible D gene (5 bases). Per germline, CDR1 SGHTA and CDR2 FQGTGA. V was cut by 4 bases and J by 4 bases, with 18 bases left in between. The length of the CDR3 is 16 residues.

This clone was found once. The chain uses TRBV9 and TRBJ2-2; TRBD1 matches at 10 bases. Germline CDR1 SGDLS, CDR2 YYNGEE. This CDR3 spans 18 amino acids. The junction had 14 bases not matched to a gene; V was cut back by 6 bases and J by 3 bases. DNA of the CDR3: TGTGCCAGCACCGAGCGACAGGGGGCGGTTAGAGACACCGGGGAGCTGTTTTTT. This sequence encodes CASTERQGAVRDTGELFF.

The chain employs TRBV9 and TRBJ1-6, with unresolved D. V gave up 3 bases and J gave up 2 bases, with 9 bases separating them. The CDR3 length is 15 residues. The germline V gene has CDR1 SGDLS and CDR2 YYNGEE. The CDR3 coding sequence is TGTGCCAGCAGCGGGCCGCCAACCTATAATTCACCCCTCCACTTT. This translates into CASSGPPTYNSPLHF.

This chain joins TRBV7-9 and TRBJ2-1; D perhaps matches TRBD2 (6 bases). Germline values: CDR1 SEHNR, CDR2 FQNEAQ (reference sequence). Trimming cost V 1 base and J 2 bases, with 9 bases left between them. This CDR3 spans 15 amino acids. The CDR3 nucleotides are TGTGCCAGCAGCTTAGGAGCGGGTCCCTACAATGAGCAGTTCTTC. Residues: CASSLGAGPYNEQFF.

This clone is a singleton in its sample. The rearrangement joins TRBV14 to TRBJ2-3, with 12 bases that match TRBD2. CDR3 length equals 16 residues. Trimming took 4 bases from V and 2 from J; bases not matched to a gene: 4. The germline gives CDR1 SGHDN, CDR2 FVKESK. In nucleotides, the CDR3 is TGTGCCAGCAGCCTGACTAGCGGGAGTGTCACAGATACGCAGTATTTT. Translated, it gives CASSLTSGSVTDTQYF. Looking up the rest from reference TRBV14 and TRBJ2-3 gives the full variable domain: EAGVTQFPSHSVIEKGQTVTLRCDPISGHDNLYWYRRVMGKEIKFLLHFVKESKQDESGMPNNRFLAERTGGTYSTLKVQPAELEDSGVYFCASSLTSGSVTDTQYFGPGTRLTVL.

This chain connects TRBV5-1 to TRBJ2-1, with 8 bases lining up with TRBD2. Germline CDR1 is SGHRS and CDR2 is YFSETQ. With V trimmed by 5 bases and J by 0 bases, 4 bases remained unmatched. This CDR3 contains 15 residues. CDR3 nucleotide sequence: TGCGCCAGCAGACTCCTAGCGGGCTCCTACAATGAGCAGTTCTTC. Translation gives CASRLLAGSYNEQFF.

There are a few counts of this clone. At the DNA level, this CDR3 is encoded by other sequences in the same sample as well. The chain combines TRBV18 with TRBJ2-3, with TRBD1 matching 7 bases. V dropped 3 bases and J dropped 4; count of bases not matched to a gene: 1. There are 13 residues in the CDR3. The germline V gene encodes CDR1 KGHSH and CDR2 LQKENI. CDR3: CASSPTGPDTQYF. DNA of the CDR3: TGTGCCAGCTCACCGACAGGGCCAGATACGCAGTATTTT.